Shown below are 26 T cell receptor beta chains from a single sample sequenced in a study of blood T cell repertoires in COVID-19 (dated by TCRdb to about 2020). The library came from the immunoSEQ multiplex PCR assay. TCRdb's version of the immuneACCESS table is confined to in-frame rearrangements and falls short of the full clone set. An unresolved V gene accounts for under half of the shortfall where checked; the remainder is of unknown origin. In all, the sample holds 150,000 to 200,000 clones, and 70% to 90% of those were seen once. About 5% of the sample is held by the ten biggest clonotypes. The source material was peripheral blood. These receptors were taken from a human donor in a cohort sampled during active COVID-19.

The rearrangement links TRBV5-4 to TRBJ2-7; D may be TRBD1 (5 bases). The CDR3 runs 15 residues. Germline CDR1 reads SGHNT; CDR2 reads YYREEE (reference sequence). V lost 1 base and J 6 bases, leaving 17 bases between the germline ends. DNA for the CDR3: TGTGCCAGCAGCTTGTCGCAGGGAATGAGTCGCGAGCAGTACTTC. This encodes CASSLSQGMSREQYF.

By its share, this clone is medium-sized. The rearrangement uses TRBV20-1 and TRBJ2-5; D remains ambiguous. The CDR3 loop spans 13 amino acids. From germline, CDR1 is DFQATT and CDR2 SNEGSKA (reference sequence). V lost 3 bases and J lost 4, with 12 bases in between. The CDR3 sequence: CSASGPGIETQYF. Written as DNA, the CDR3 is TGCAGTGCTAGTGGCCCAGGAATAGAGACCCAGTACTTC.

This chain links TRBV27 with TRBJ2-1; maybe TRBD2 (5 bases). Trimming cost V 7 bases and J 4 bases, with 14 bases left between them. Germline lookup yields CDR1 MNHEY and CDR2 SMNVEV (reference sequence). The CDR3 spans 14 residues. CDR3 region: CASKERALYNEQFF. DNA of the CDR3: TGTGCCAGCAAGGAGAGGGCGCTATACAATGAGCAGTTCTTC.

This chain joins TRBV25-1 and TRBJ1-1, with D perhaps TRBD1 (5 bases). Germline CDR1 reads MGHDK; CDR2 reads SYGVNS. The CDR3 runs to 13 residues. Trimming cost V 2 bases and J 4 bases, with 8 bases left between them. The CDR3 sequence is CASSETGGTEAFF. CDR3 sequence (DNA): TGTGCCAGCAGTGAAACCGGGGGCACTGAAGCTTTCTTT.

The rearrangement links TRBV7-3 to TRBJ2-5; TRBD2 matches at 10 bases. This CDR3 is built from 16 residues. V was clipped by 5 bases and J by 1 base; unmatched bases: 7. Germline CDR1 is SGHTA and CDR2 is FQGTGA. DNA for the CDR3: TGTGCCAGCAGCCCCCGGGTAGCGGGGGGCCAAGAGACCCAGTACTTC. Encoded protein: CASSPRVAGGQETQYF.

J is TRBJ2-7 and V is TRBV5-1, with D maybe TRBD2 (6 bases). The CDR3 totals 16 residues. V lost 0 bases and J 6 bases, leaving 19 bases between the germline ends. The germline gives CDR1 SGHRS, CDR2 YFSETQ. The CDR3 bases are TGCGCCAGCAGCTTGGTCCCCGCGGGGACGATGGGCGAGCAGTACTTC. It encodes CASSLVPAGTMGEQYF. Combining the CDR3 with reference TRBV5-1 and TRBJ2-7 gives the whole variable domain KAGVTQTPRYLIKTRGQQVTLSCSPISGHRSVSWYQQTPGQGLQFLFEYFSETQRNKGNFPGRFSGRQFSNSRSEMNVSTLELGDSALYLCASSLVPAGTMGEQYFGPGTRLTVT.

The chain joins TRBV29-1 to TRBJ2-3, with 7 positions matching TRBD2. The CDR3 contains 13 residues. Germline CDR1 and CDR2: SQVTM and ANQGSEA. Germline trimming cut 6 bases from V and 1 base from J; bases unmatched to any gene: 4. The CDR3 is CSVERGRTDTQYF. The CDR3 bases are TGCAGCGTGGAGCGGGGTCGCACAGATACGCAGTATTTT.

Here the CDR3 DNA reads TGTGCCAGCAGTGAATCCAGGGGGCCCCTCGGCTACACCTTC. It specifies CASSESRGPLGYTF. The rearrangement links TRBV2 to TRBJ1-2; 8 positions match TRBD1. With 2 bases clipped from V and 8 bases from J, the junction kept 7 bases outside the gene matches. The length of the CDR3 is 14 residues. Germline V gene data show CDR1 as SNHLY and CDR2 as FYNNEI. The variable domain in full, completed from reference TRBV2 and TRBJ1-2, reads EPEVTQTPSHQVTQMGQEVILRCVPISNHLYFYWYRQILGQKVEFLVSFYNNEISEKSEIFDDQFSVERPDGSNFTLKIRSTKLEDSAMYFCASSESRGPLGYTFGSGTRLTVV.

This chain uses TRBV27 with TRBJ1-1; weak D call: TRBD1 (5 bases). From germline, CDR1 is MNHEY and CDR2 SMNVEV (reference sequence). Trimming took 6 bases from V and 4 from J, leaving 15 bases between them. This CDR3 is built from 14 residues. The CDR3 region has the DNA TGTGCCAGCAGCCCAGTTCTGGGGGGCACTGAAGCTTTCTTT. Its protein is CASSPVLGGTEAFF.

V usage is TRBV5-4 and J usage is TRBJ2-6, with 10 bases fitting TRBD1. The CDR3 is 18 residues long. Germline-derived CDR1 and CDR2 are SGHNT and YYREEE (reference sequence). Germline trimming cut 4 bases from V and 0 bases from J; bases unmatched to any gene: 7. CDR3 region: CASSGRDRGSSGANVLTF. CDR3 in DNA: TGTGCCAGCAGCGGTCGGGACAGGGGAAGCTCTGGGGCCAACGTCCTGACTTTC.

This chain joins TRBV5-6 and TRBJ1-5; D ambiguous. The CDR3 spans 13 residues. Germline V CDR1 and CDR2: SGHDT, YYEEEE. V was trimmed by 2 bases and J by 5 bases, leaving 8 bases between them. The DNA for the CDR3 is TGTGCCAGCAGCTTCTCACAAGATCAGCCCCAGCATTTT. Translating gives CASSFSQDQPQHF.

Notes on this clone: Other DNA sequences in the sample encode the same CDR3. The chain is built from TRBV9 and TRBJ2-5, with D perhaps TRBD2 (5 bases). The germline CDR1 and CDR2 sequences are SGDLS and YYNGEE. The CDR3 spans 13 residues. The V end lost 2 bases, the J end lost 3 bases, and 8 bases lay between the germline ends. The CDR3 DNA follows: TGTGCCAGCAGCGTTCACGGGGAAGAGACCCAGTACTTC. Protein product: CASSVHGEETQYF.

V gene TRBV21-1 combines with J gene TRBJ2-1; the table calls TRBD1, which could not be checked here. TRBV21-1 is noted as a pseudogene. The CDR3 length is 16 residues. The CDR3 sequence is CASSKVRPGPYNEQFF. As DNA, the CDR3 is TGTGCCAGCAGCAAAGTACGGCCAGGGCCCTACAATGAGCAGTTCTTC.

The CDR3: CSLSQGSSDTQYF. DNA of the CDR3: TGCAGCCTGTCCCAGGGATCATCGGATACGCAGTATTTT. The gene calls are TRBV29-1 and TRBJ2-3; D is perhaps TRBD1 (5 bases). The CDR3 has 13 amino acids. In germline, CDR1 is SQVTM, CDR2 ANQGSEA. Trimming left V 8 bases short and J 6 bases short, with 18 bases between.

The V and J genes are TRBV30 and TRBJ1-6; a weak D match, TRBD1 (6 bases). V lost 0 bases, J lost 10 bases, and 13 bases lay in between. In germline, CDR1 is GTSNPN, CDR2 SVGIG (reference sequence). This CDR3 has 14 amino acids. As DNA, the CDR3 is TGTGCCTGGAGTGTAGGGGGTAAAGCGTCACCCCTCCACTTT. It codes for CAWSVGGKASPLHF.

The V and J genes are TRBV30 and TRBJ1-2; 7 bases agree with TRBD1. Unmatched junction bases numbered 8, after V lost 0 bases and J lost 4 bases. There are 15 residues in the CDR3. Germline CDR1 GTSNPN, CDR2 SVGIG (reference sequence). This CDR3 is CAWSVPRGRFYGYTF. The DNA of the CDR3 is TGTGCCTGGAGTGTACCTAGGGGGCGATTCTATGGCTACACCTTC.

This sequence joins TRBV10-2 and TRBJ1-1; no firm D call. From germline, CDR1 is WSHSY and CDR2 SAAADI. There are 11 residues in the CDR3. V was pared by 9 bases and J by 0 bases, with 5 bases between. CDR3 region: CASTVNTEAFF. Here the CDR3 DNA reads TGCGCCAGTACGGTGAACACTGAAGCTTTCTTT.

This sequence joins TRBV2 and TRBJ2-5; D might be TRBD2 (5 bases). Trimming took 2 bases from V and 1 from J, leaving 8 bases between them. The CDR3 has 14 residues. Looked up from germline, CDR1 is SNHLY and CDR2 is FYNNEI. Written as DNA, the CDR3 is TGTGCCAGCAGTGAACGGGATCTCCAAGAGACCCAGTACTTC. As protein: CASSERDLQETQYF. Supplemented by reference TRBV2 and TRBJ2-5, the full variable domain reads EPEVTQTPSHQVTQMGQEVILRCVPISNHLYFYWYRQILGQKVEFLVSFYNNEISEKSEIFDDQFSVERPDGSNFTLKIRSTKLEDSAMYFCASSERDLQETQYFGPGTRLLVL.

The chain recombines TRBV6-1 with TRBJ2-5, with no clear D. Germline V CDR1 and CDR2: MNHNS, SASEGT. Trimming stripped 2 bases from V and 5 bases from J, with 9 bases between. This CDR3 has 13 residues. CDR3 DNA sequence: TGTGCCAGCAGTGAACAGACAATGGAGACCCAGTACTTC. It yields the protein CASSEQTMETQYF.

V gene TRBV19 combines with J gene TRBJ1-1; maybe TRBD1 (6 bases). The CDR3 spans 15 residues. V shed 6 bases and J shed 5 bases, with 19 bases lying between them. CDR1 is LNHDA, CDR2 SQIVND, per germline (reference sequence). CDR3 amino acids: CASRFSAPGVTEAFF. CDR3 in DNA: TGTGCCAGTAGATTTTCGGCTCCAGGGGTAACTGAAGCTTTCTTT.

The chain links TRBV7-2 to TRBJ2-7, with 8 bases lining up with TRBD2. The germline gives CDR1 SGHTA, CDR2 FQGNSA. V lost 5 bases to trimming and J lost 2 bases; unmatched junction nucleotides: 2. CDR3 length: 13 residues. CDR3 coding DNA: TGTGCCAGCAGCGACGGGGGGGCCTACGAGCAGTACTTC. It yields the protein CASSDGGAYEQYF. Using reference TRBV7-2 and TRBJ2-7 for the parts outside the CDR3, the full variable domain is GAGVSQSPSNKVTEKGKDVELRCDPISGHTALYWYRQSLGQGLEFLIYFQGNSAPDKSGLPSDRFSAERTGGSVSTLTIQRTQQEDSAVYLCASSDGGAYEQYFGPGTRLTVT.

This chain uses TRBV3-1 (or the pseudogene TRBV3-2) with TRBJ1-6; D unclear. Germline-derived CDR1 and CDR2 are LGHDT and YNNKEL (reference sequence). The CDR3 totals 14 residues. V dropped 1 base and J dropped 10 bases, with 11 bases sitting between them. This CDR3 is CASSQGQAGSPLHF. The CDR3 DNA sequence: TGTGCCAGCAGCCAAGGTCAGGCTGGATCACCCCTCCACTTT.

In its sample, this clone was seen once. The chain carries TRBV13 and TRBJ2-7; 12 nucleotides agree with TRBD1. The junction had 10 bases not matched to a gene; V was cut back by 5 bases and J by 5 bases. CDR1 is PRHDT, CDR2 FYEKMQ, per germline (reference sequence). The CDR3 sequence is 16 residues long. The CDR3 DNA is TGTGCCAGCAGCCCGAGCGGGGGACAGGGGGCCCACGAGCAGTACTTC. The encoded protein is CASSPSGGQGAHEQYF.

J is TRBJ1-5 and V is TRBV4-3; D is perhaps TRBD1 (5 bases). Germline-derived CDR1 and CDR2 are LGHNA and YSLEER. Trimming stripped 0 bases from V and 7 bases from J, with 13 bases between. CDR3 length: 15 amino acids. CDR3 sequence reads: CASSQEVGVGQPQHF. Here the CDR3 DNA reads TGCGCCAGCAGCCAAGAGGTAGGGGTCGGGCAGCCCCAGCATTTT.

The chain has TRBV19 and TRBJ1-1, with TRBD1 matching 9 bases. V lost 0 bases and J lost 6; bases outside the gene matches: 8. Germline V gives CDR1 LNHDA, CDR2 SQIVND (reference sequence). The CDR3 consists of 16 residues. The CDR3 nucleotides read TGTGCCAGTAGTATAGATAACAGGGGGCGACGCGCTGAAGCTTTCTTT. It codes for CASSIDNRGRRAEAFF.

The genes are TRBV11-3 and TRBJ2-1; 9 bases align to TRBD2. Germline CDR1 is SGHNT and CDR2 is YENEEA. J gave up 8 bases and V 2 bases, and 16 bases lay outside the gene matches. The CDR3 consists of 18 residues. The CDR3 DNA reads TGTGCCAGCAGCTTATCAAATATGGGGCTAGCGGGGCGTGATGAGCAGTTCTTC. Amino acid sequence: CASSLSNMGLAGRDEQFF.